The clone carrying this T cell receptor (beta chain) came up a few times. Its antigen remains unidentified. This record belongs to a study of CD8 T cells in ankylosing spondylitis. Using quantitative 5'-RACE with molecular barcodes, the authors made TCR beta libraries. Each CDR3 protein gets one entry after TCRdb re-called the 5' RACE reads with MiXCR. The sample has some 340,000 distinct CDR3 sequences; 14% to 15% are singletons. V lost 3 bases and J lost 2; bases outside the gene matches: 1. CDR3 length: 14 residues. The germline V gene encodes CDR1 MGHRA and CDR2 YSYEKL. The study, taken as a whole, reports: Typical of ankylosing spondylitis blood, it appeared, was a TCR beta motif of 7 or 8 highly homologous variants. Within peripheral blood, clones linked to disease were CD8+ and relatively rare. Matched ankylosing spondylitis synovial fluid reportedly contained a significantly enriched population of disease-linked clones.

The gene calls are TRBV4-1 and TRBJ1-2; 9 nucleotides line up with TRBD1. The sequenced sample consisted of blood, either unsorted or a sorted T cell fraction (not recorded which). The TCR originated in a male donor with ankylosing spondylitis or in good health (not recorded which). The CDR3 is CASSQGTGNYGYTF. The CDR3 DNA reads as TGCGCCAGCAGCCAGGGGACAGGGAACTATGGCTACACCTTC.